This TCR beta chain derives from a study of T cells in localized non-small cell lung cancer. Study findings and constraints: Greater T cell density in blood accompanied longer overall survival. The study detected a median roughly 56 of the top 100 tumor clones in adjacent lung. The highest T cell clonality was in uninvolved adjacent lung, above tumor.

The data were produced by immunoSEQ multiplex PCR, yet TCRdb's version contains in-frame clones alone and is incomplete. The repertoire holds roughly 1,600 clones, with approximately 23% as singletons. This clone is labeled as large. Its cognate antigen is unknown. The CDR3 spans 14 residues. With 0 bases removed from V and 1 base from J, the gap between germline ends came to 6 bases. CDR1 is SGHNT, CDR2 YENEEA, per germline. Material: lung tumor tissue, obtained before any cancer treatment. This clonotype originated in a male donor aged 60 or older with stage II squamous cell lung carcinoma. The chain links TRBV11-3 to TRBJ2-5; TRBD1 might be the D (5 bases). CDR3 bases: TGTGCCAGCAGCTTAGAAAGGGGCCAAGAGACCCAGTACTTC. Protein product: CASSLERGQETQYF.